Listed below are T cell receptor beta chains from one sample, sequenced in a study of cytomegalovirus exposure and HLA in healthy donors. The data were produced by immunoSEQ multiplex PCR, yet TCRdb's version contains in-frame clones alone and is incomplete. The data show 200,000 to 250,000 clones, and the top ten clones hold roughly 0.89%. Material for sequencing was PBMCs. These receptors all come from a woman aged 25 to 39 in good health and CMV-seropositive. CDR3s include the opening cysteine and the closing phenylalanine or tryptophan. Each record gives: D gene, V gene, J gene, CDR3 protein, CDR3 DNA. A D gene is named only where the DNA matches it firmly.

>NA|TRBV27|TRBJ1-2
CASSLQPGADYGYTF
TGTGCCAGCAGTTTACAACCAGGGGCGGACTATGGCTACACCTTC
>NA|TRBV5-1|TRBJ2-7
CASSPSPGRQHYEQYF
TGCGCCAGCAGCCCCTCTCCGGGGAGGCAACACTACGAGCAGTACTTC
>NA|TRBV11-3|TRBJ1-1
CASSLAGQMNTEAFF
TGTGCCAGCAGCTTAGCAGGACAGATGAACACTGAAGCTTTCTTT
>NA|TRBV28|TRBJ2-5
CASSPRQETQYF
TGTGCCAGCAGCCCCCGGCAAGAGACCCAGTACTTC
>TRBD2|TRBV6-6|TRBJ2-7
CATSGLAGARGEQYF
TGTGCCACCTCGGGACTAGCGGGAGCCAGGGGCGAGCAGTACTTC
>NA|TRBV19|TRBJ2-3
CASSIDPGANTQYF
TGTGCCAGTAGTATAGATCCAGGGGCGAATACGCAGTATTTT
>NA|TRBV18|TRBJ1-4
CASSASERGEKLFF
TGTGCCAGCTCAGCTTCGGAAAGGGGTGAAAAACTGTTTTTT
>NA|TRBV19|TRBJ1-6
CASSIEGSPLHF
TGTGCCAGTAGTATTGAGGGATCACCCCTCCACTTT
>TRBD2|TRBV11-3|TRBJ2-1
CASSPELLAGGDNEQFF
TGTGCCAGCAGTCCAGAGCTACTAGCGGGAGGGGACAATGAGCAGTTCTTC
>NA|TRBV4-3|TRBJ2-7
CASSQESGSYEQYF
TGCGCCAGCAGCCAAGAATCGGGTTCCTACGAGCAGTACTTC
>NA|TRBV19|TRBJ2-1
CATGPTATHYNEQFF
TGTGCCACCGGCCCCACAGCCACACACTACAATGAGCAGTTCTTC
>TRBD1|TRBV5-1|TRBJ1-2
CASSLAGQAYGYTF
TGCGCCAGCAGCCTCGCAGGACAGGCCTATGGCTACACCTTC
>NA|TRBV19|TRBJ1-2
CASSYGRVGGYTF
TGTGCCAGTAGTTATGGGCGGGTAGGCGGCTACACCTTC
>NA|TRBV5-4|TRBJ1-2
CASSSYGGLLYGYTF
TGTGCCAGCAGCTCGTACGGGGGGCTATTGTATGGCTACACCTTC
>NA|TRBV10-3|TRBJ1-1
CATGDTGPTEAFF
TGTGCCACCGGAGATACAGGGCCCACTGAAGCTTTCTTT
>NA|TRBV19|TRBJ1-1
CASSIAGTAFF
TGTGCCAGTAGTATAGCAGGAACCGCTTTCTTT
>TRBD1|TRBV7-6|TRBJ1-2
CASSWGQAEGYTF
TGTGCCAGCAGCTGGGGACAGGCGGAGGGCTACACCTTC
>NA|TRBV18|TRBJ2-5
CASSPPAVGWETQYF
TGTGCCAGCTCACCACCAGCGGTGGGCTGGGAGACCCAGTACTTC
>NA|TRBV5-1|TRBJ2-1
CASRPQGGYNEQFF
TGCGCCAGCAGGCCTCAGGGGGGATACAATGAGCAGTTCTTC
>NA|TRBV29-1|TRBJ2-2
CSVEGELDQPPGELFF
TGCAGCGTTGAAGGGGAGTTGGATCAACCGCCCGGGGAGCTGTTTTTT
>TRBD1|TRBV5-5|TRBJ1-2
CASSSGQGYYGYTF
TGTGCCAGCAGCTCGGGACAGGGGTACTATGGCTACACCTTC
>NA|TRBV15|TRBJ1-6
CATSRDVINSPLHF
TGTGCCACCAGCAGAGATGTCATTAATTCACCCCTCCACTTT
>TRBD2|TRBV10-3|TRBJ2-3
CAISWTSGSAPDTQYF
TGTGCCATCAGTTGGACTAGCGGGAGCGCCCCAGATACGCAGTATTTT
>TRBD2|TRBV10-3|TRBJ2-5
CAISDPGLGETQYF
TGTGCCATCAGTGACCCAGGACTAGGGGAGACCCAGTACTTC
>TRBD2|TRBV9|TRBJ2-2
CASSAGLARTGELFF
TGTGCCAGCAGCGCGGGACTAGCAAGAACCGGGGAGCTGTTTTTT
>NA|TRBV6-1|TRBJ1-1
CASRRMRQDLEAFF
TGTGCCAGCAGGCGCATGAGACAGGACCTTGAAGCTTTCTTT
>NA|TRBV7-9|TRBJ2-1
CASSLDRYNEQFF
TGTGCCAGCAGCTTAGACAGGTACAATGAGCAGTTCTTC
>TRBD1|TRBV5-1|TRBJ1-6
CASSLETGDNSPLHF
TGCGCCAGCAGCTTGGAAACAGGGGATAATTCACCCCTCCACTTT
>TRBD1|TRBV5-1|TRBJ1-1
CASSPGTGGFVYTEAFF
TGCGCCAGCAGCCCCGGGACAGGGGGTTTTGTTTACACTGAAGCTTTCTTT
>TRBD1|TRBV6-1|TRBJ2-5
CASRDRGQETQYF
TGTGCCAGCAGGGACAGGGGGCAAGAGACCCAGTACTTC
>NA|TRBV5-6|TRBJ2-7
CASRRVFSGYYEQYF
TGTGCCAGCAGGCGTGTATTCTCCGGGTACTACGAGCAGTACTTC
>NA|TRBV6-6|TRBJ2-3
CASSRVADNTDTQYF
TGTGCCAGCAGTCGGGTAGCGGATAACACAGATACGCAGTATTTT
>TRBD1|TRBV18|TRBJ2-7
CASSEGQGKGEQYF
TGTGCCAGCTCCGAGGGACAGGGGAAGGGGGAGCAGTACTTC
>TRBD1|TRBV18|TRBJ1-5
CASSTGGANQPQHF
TGTGCCAGCTCAACAGGGGGTGCCAATCAGCCCCAGCATTTT
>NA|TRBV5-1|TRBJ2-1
CASSLGQNEDEQFF
TGCGCCAGCAGCTTGGGCCAAAACGAGGATGAGCAGTTCTTC
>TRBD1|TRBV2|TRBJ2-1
CASSEQGDSYNEQFF
TGTGCCAGCAGTGAACAGGGGGACTCCTACAATGAGCAGTTCTTC